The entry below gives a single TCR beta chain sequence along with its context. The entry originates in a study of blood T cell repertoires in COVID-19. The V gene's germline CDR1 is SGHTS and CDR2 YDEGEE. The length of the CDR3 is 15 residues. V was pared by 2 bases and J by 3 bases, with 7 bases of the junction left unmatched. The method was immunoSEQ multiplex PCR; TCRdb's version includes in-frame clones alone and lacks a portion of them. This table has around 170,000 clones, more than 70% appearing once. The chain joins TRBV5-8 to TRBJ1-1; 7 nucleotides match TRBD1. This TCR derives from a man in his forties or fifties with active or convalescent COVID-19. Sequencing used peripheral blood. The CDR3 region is CASSLPTGYYTEAFF. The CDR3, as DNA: TGTGCCAGCAGCTTACCGACAGGGTACTACACTGAAGCTTTCTTT.